These 16 T cell receptor beta chains came from one sample sequenced in a study of OX40 agonist ivuxolimab in advanced cancers. Libraries were prepared by immunoSEQ multiplex PCR; TCRdb keeps only in-frame clonotypes and omits some of them. The table includes tens of thousands of clones, about 85% detected once. The sample in question was CD4+ or CD8+ T cells sorted from blood, obtained in a trial of the OX40 agonist ivuxolimab. Receptor source: an adult with an advanced solid tumor such as melanoma, head and neck, liver or kidney cancer.

V gene TRBV2 combines with J gene TRBJ1-1; D gene ambiguous. The CDR3 runs to 13 residues. V dropped 7 bases and J dropped 2 bases, with 11 bases sitting between them. In germline, CDR1 is SNHLY, CDR2 FYNNEI. The CDR3: CASNTDFNTEAFF. CDR3 bases: TGTGCCAGCAACACCGACTTCAACACTGAAGCTTTCTTT.

The gene calls are TRBV27 and TRBJ2-5, with TRBD2 as a possible D gene (6 bases). The V and J ends lost 6 bases and 5 bases respectively, with 19 bases between them. Germline CDR1 MNHEY, CDR2 SMNVEV (reference sequence). The CDR3 sequence is 15 residues long. CDR3 residues: CASSPKWGGGETQYF. CDR3 nucleotide sequence: TGTGCCAGCAGCCCAAAGTGGGGAGGTGGGGAGACCCAGTACTTC.

V gene TRBV7-8 combines with J gene TRBJ2-1; 12 nucleotides match TRBD2. Germline trimming cut 6 bases from V and 0 bases from J; bases unmatched to any gene: 9. CDR3 length equals 18 residues. Germline values: CDR1 SGHVS, CDR2 FQNEAQ. The CDR3 sequence: CASRPTSGRGGSYNEQFF. In DNA, the CDR3 is TGTGCCAGCAGGCCGACTAGCGGGAGAGGGGGCTCCTACAATGAGCAGTTCTTC.

The chain uses TRBV9 and TRBJ2-2; the D gene is possibly TRBD2 (6 bases). This CDR3 is 15 amino acids long. Deletions cut 2 bases from V and 2 bases from J, with 10 bases between. Germline CDR1 SGDLS, CDR2 YYNGEE. Here the CDR3 reads CASSVGSGNTGELFF. In nucleotides, the CDR3 is TGTGCCAGCAGCGTGGGTAGCGGTAACACCGGGGAGCTGTTTTTT.

V and J are TRBV29-1 and TRBJ1-1; D gene unclear. The CDR3 length is 14 residues. Trimming pared 0 bases from V and 5 bases from J, leaving 13 bases between. Germline V CDR1 and CDR2: SQVTM, ANQGSEA. CDR3 sequence reads: CSVEDQVLGTEAFF. The CDR3 coding sequence is TGCAGCGTTGAAGATCAGGTTCTGGGGACTGAAGCTTTCTTT.

DNA of the CDR3: TGTGCCAGCAGCTCCGGAGGGGAACGGCCCCAGCATTTT. Protein: CASSSGGERPQHF. This chain links TRBV5-4 with TRBJ1-5, with D possibly matching TRBD1 (5 bases). Between the trimmed V and J ends, which lost 3 bases and 9 bases, there was a span of 13 bases. The CDR3 runs to 13 residues. The V gene's germline CDR1 is SGHNT and CDR2 YYREEE (reference sequence). The full variable domain, with the rest looked up from reference TRBV5-4 and TRBJ1-5, is ETGVTQSPTHLIKTRGQQVTLRCSSQSGHNTVSWYQQALGQGPQFIFQYYREEENGRGNFPPRFSGLQFPNYSSELNVNALELDDSALYLCASSSGGERPQHFGDGTRLSIL.

This chain joins TRBV19 and TRBJ1-2, with D unresolved. The CDR3 is made up of 12 amino acids. Looked up from germline, CDR1 is LNHDA and CDR2 is SQIVND (reference sequence). Trimming shortened V by 7 bases and J by 3 bases, and 9 bases separated the two germline ends. The CDR3 spells CASMKSYYGYTF. The CDR3 bases are TGTGCCAGTATGAAGTCTTACTATGGCTACACCTTC.

The J gene is TRBJ1-1, the V gene TRBV7-8; D not certain. Germline V CDR1 and CDR2: SGHVS, FQNEAQ. The length of the CDR3 is 14 residues. Trimming removed 5 bases from V and 2 bases from J, with 12 bases in between. CDR3: CASSPSRVNTEAFF. In DNA form, the CDR3 reads TGTGCCAGCAGCCCTTCGAGAGTCAACACTGAAGCTTTCTTT.

This chain links TRBV7-2 with TRBJ2-2, with D perhaps given as TRBD1 or TRBD2 (5 bases each). V lost 3 bases and J lost 11, with 13 bases in between. This CDR3 comprises 13 residues. Germline CDR1 is SGHTA and CDR2 is FQGNSA. CDR3 DNA: TGTGCCAGCAGCTTGGGACCGACCGCAGAGCTGTTTTTT. This sequence encodes CASSLGPTAELFF.

The chain is built from TRBV28 and TRBJ1-5, with TRBD1 as a possible D gene (6 bases). CDR1 is MDHEN and CDR2 is SYDVKM in the germline V gene. The CDR3 sequence is 17 residues long. Trimming left V 1 base short and J 0 bases short, with 13 bases between. The CDR3 protein is CASSLLGGWDSNQPQHF. The DNA for the CDR3 is TGTGCCAGCAGTTTATTAGGGGGATGGGATAGCAATCAGCCCCAGCATTTT.

The chain employs TRBV6-6 and TRBJ2-3, with 13 bases that match TRBD2. After removal of 10 bases from V and 5 bases from J, the junction contained 6 bases not matched to a gene. The CDR3 spans 14 residues. Germline CDR1 reads MNHNY; CDR2 reads SVGAGI (reference sequence). For the CDR3, the DNA is TGTGCCATGCTAAGACTAGCGGGAGGAGATACGCAGTATTTT. It codes for CAMLRLAGGDTQYF.

The CDR3 spells CASSLAGGYATNEKLFF. In nucleotides, the CDR3 is TGTGCCAGCAGCTTAGCAGGGGGGTATGCAACTAATGAAAAACTGTTTTTT. V usage is TRBV7-6 and J usage is TRBJ1-4; D perhaps matches TRBD1 (6 bases). Trimming pared 0 bases from V and 0 bases from J, leaving 11 bases between. Per the germline V gene, CDR1 is SGHVS and CDR2 is FNYEAQ. The CDR3 loop spans 17 amino acids. Full variable domain (outside the CDR3, taken from reference TRBV7-6 and TRBJ1-4): GAGVSQSPRYKVTKRGQDVALRCDPISGHVSLYWYRQALGQGPEFLTYFNYEAQQDKSGLPNDRFSAERPEGSISTLTIQRTEQRDSAMYRCASSLAGGYATNEKLFFGSGTQLSVL.

This chain uses TRBV5-1 with TRBJ2-3; 7 bases align to TRBD1. This CDR3 has 16 residues. The V gene end was trimmed by 7 bases and the J gene end by 0 bases; junction bases not matched to a gene: 11. Germline CDR1 reads SGHRS; CDR2 reads YFSETQ. CDR3 protein: CASQSGTAFSTDTQYF. Here the CDR3 DNA reads TGCGCCAGCCAATCCGGGACAGCCTTCAGCACAGATACGCAGTATTTT.

This clone was observed a few times. This chain joins TRBV29-1 and TRBJ1-2; D is possibly TRBD1 (5 bases). Trimming pared 2 bases from V and 4 bases from J, leaving 8 bases between. The CDR3 is 12 residues long. The germline V gene has CDR1 SQVTM and CDR2 ANQGSEA. The DNA for the CDR3 is TGCAGCGTTGAATGGACAACCTATGGCTACACCTTC. It is translated as CSVEWTTYGYTF.

The rearrangement links TRBV11-1 to TRBJ1-1; 7 bases line up with TRBD1. CDR1 is SGHAT, CDR2 FQDESV, per germline (reference sequence). The CDR3 spans 14 residues. The trim removed 0 bases at V and 10 bases at J, leaving 8 bases unmatched. The CDR3 reads CASSLAGGEVSAFF. In DNA, the CDR3 is TGTGCCAGCAGCTTAGCAGGGGGCGAAGTATCAGCTTTCTTT.

The chain is built from TRBV6-6 and TRBJ2-7, with TRBD1 matching 9 bases. This CDR3 has 14 residues. CDR1 and CDR2 (germline): MNHNY, SVGAGI (reference sequence). Trimming removed 7 bases from V and 5 bases from J; junction bases left unmatched: 9. CDR3: CASTTGTGRNEQYF. The CDR3, as DNA: TGTGCCAGCACCACCGGGACAGGGAGAAACGAGCAGTACTTC.